This T cell receptor (beta chain) was sequenced for a study of T cell repertoires in cytomegalovirus infection. Findings and caveats of the study: Predominance within the ex vivo response was attributable to HLA-C-restricted CMV-specific TCR beta clonotypes.

Note on this clonotype: Its antigen is unknown.

V was trimmed by 8 bases and J by 12 bases, leaving 20 bases between them. CDR1 and CDR2 (germline): SGHAT, FQNNGV. The CDR3 has 12 amino acids. TCRdb independently ran MiXCR on the reads; one entry per CDR3 protein. Here the sample spans 400,000 or so distinct CDR3 sequences, roughly 30% being singletons. The clonotype was recovered from a human donor in good health (CMV status not recorded). Some clones in this sample may be carry-over from other donors' samples. V gene TRBV11-2 combines with J gene TRBJ2-7; maybe TRBD1 (6 bases). The source material was PBMCs. CDR3 region: CASADKTGRSYF. CDR3 nucleotide sequence: TGTGCCAGCGCGGACAAAACAGGGCGGTCGTACTTC.